The sequence of this TCR beta chain was determined in a study of sequential checkpoint blockade in melanoma. Study information: Maintenance nivolumab came after either treatment sequence.

Sequenced by immunoSEQ multiplex PCR; TCRdb stores in-frame clones only, minus some. This sample has about 6,200 clones, with approximately 51% found just once. Sample treatment: randomized to nivolumab then ipilimumab (arm A) or the reverse (arm B). The CDR3 extends over 16 amino acids. Germline V gene lookup returns CDR1 LNHDA and CDR2 SQIVND (reference sequence). Between the trimmed V and J ends, which lost 7 bases and 0 bases, there was a span of 18 bases. The sample here was CD8+ T cells sorted from blood (inferred from file names), taken from a patient given nivolumab and ipilimumab in sequence. The source is a human donor with melanoma. The chain employs TRBV19 and TRBJ1-1; D gene unclear. The CDR3: CASTASLGAMNTEAFF. The CDR3 nucleotides read TGTGCCAGTACGGCGTCATTGGGCGCCATGAACACTGAAGCTTTCTTT.